This TCR beta chain comes out of a study of tumour-infiltrating T cells in Burkitt lymphoma. The method was immunoSEQ multiplex PCR; TCRdb's version includes in-frame clones alone and lacks a portion of them. The table records some 13,000 clones, roughly 85% of them present only once. The sequence was collected from a human donor with diffuse large B-cell lymphoma. Sequencing was performed on tumor tissue.

For the CDR3, the DNA is TGTGCCAGCAGCCAAGTGGCGGGGTTGGCCGGGGAGCTGTTTTTT. As protein: CASSQVAGLAGELFF. V and J are TRBV14 and TRBJ2-2, with D possibly TRBD2 on 6 matching bases. Germline CDR1 reads SGHDN; CDR2 reads FVKESK. Trimming took 1 base from V and 6 from J, leaving 12 bases between them. The length of the CDR3 is 15 residues.